The table lists the clone carrying this T cell receptor (beta chain) with many counts. Its antigen remains unidentified. These data are taken from a study of regulatory T cells in long-lasting Graves disease. Regarding the study as a whole: Accuracy was perhaps lowered by the small sample size.

Unmatched junction bases numbered 12, after V lost 3 bases and J lost 8 bases. CDR3 length: 15 amino acids. As to time point: persistent/refractory GD, antithyroid drugs over 5 years with positive TRAb. The authors made the TCR library using RNA they extracted from PBMCs. HTBI primers from iRepertoire and Arm-PCR of CDR3 regions yielded the TCR beta libraries. One entry per CDR3 protein results from TCRdb running MiXCR on the multiplex PCR reads. The sample lists 500,000 to 700,000 distinct CDR3 sequences; approximately 31% were seen once. The input for sequencing was peripheral blood mononuclear cells (PBMCs), taken when the disease was refractory, from a patient treated with antithyroid drugs. The genes are TRBV12-3 or TRBV12-4 and TRBJ1-2; 7 bases are a match to TRBD1. The sequence derives from a female donor with Graves disease. The CDR3 DNA is TGTGCCAGCAGTTTCGGGGGACAGAGGGTGTGGGGCTACACCTTC. It translates to CASSFGGQRVWGYTF.